A single sample is the source of the 13 T cell receptor beta chains below, sequenced in a study of cytomegalovirus exposure and HLA in healthy donors. Profiling relied on immunoSEQ multiplex PCR, and the TCRdb table lists in-frame clones only, not all of them. This table has 100,000 to 150,000 clones, about 87% appearing once. The sample comprised PBMCs. Every receptor here comes from a man aged 18 to 30 in good health and CMV-seronegative.

This chain connects TRBV4-3 to TRBJ1-3; D is unclear. The CDR3 length is 15 residues. Germline-derived CDR1 and CDR2 are LGHNA and YSLEER. Trimming left V 0 bases short and J 2 bases short, with 8 bases between. CDR3 residues: CASSQESGTGNTIYF. The CDR3 region has the DNA TGCGCCAGCAGCCAAGAGTCGGGGACTGGAAACACCATATATTTT.

The V call is TRBV28, the J call TRBJ1-5; 7 nucleotides align to TRBD1. CDR1 MDHEN and CDR2 SYDVKM come from the germline V gene. CDR3 length equals 15 residues. V lost 3 bases, J lost 8 bases, and 10 bases stayed unmatched. CDR3 DNA sequence: TGTGCCAGCAGTTTTATGGGGACAGCTTTAAAGCCCCAGCATTTT. Amino acid sequence: CASSFMGTALKPQHF. Filled out from reference TRBV28 and TRBJ1-5, the complete variable domain reads DVKVTQSSRYLVKRTGEKVFLECVQDMDHENMFWYRQDPGLGLRLIYFSYDVKMKEKGDIPEGYSVSREKKERFSLILESASTNQTSMYLCASSFMGTALKPQHFGDGTRLSIL.

The chain uses TRBV11-3 and TRBJ2-7, with D possibly TRBD2 on 6 matching bases. The CDR3 length is 14 residues. Per the germline V gene, CDR1 is SGHNT and CDR2 is YENEEA. The V gene lost 1 base and the J gene lost 4 bases, with 11 bases spanning the gap. The CDR3 protein is CASSLVGEEYEQYF. In DNA form, the CDR3 reads TGTGCCAGCAGCTTAGTAGGGGAGGAATACGAGCAGTACTTC. The whole variable domain, filled in from reference TRBV11-3 and TRBJ2-7, reads EAGVVQSPRYKIIEKKQPVAFWCNPISGHNTLYWYLQNLGQGPELLIRYENEEAVDDSQLPKDRFSAERLKGVDSTLKIQPAELGDSAVYLCASSLVGEEYEQYFGPGTRLTVT.

The chain couples TRBV28 to TRBJ1-5; no reliable D call. Germline V gene sequence: CDR1 MDHEN, CDR2 SYDVKM. CDR3 length: 13 residues. The germline V and J ends were trimmed by 3 bases and 5 bases, with 8 bases remaining between them. CDR3 sequence reads: CASSFLRDQPQHF. Here the CDR3 DNA reads TGTGCCAGCAGTTTTTTGCGGGATCAGCCCCAGCATTTT.

The V gene is TRBV2, the J gene TRBJ2-1; TRBD1 matches at 9 bases. Looked up from germline, CDR1 is SNHLY and CDR2 is FYNNEI. V shed 6 bases and J 4 bases; nucleotides not matched to a gene: 7. The CDR3 covers 15 residues. The CDR3 is CASRDPGTGYNEQFF. CDR3 coding DNA: TGTGCCAGCAGGGACCCCGGGACAGGGTACAATGAGCAGTTCTTC.

The rearrangement links TRBV5-4 to TRBJ2-5; 8 bases align to TRBD2. Germline values: CDR1 SGHNT, CDR2 YYREEE (reference sequence). The V segment lost 4 bases and the J segment 4 bases; nucleotides outside the gene matches: 9. The CDR3 extends over 15 amino acids. Here the CDR3 DNA reads TGTGCCAGCAGCGATATGTCGGGAGGGAGAGAGACCCAGTACTTC. Translating gives CASSDMSGGRETQYF.

V gene TRBV5-1 combines with J gene TRBJ2-1; 15 nucleotides line up with TRBD2. V lost 4 bases, J lost 3 bases, and 5 bases stayed unmatched. The germline CDR1 and CDR2 sequences are SGHRS and YFSETQ. The CDR3 length is 17 residues. The CDR3 reads CASSPGLAGGIYNEQFF. In DNA, the CDR3 is TGCGCCAGCAGCCCCGGACTAGCGGGGGGGATCTACAATGAGCAGTTCTTC.

The rearrangement links TRBV7-5 to TRBJ2-1; TRBD2 reflects the table's D call only, with no check against the DNA. TRBV7-5 is marked as a pseudogene. The CDR3 totals 19 residues. The CDR3 loop is CVRSLASPSGEGGRNEQFF. CDR3 DNA: TGTGTCAGAAGCTTAGCAAGTCCGTCTGGGGAGGGCGGTCGGAATGAGCAGTTCTTC.

The V and J genes are TRBV6-5 and TRBJ2-5, with 9 bases aligning to TRBD1. Trimming at V came to 10 bases and at J to 5 bases, leaving 14 bases not matched to a gene. Germline-derived CDR1 and CDR2 are MNHEY and SVGAGI. The CDR3 covers 15 residues. The CDR3 nucleotides are TGTGCCACTTGCGTGGACAGGGGTGGAGGGGAGACCCAGTACTTC. Amino acid sequence: CATCVDRGGGETQYF.

V gene TRBV25-1 combines with J gene TRBJ2-3, with D possibly matching TRBD2 (6 bases). Trimming removed 0 bases from V and 3 bases from J, with 10 bases in between. CDR1 and CDR2 (germline): MGHDK, SYGVNS. The CDR3 totals 15 residues. The CDR3 region is CASSEYGGATDTQYF. CDR3 nucleotide sequence: TGTGCCAGCAGTGAATATGGCGGGGCAACAGATACGCAGTATTTT.

V usage is TRBV29-1 and J usage is TRBJ1-3; no clear D. The V end was cut by 7 bases, the J end by 7 bases, with 20 bases between. This CDR3 has 14 amino acids. The germline gives CDR1 SQVTM, CDR2 ANQGSEA. This chain's CDR3 is CSGKGGRRSNTIYF. The CDR3 DNA reads TGCAGCGGAAAAGGTGGCAGGAGGAGCAACACCATATATTTT.

The V gene is TRBV23-1, the J gene TRBJ2-5; perhaps TRBD2 as D (6 bases). TRBV23-1 is an ORF; its function is uncertain. The CDR3 is 14 amino acids. V was shortened by 5 bases and J by 7 bases, with 17 bases between the two germline ends. The CDR3 here is CASSSGDSFGTQYF. Written as DNA, the CDR3 is TGCGCCAGCAGTTCGGGGGACTCATTCGGGACCCAGTACTTC.

This clone showed up just once. The junction does not match germline at one end; this may be a read error. The chain recombines TRBV28 with TRBJ2-3, with TRBD1 matching over 8 bases. CDR3 length: 18 amino acids. Germline lookup yields CDR1 MDHEN and CDR2 SYDVKM. CDR3 sequence: CASSFYVRKQGGTDTQYF. The CDR3 region has the DNA TGTGCCAGCAGTTTCTATGTCCGGAAACAGGGGGGCACCGATACGCAGTATTTT.